These 27 T cell receptor beta chains were all obtained from the same sample, sequenced in a study of vaccination effects on CD4 cells after COVID-19. ViraFEST assay sequencing came after antigen-specific CD4+ T cells were expanded with viral peptide pools. Isolating CD4+ T cells followed approximately nine days of culture. Each person got two doses of an mRNA SARS-CoV-2 vaccine, BNT162b2 or mRNA-1273. This table comes from immunoSEQ multiplex PCR, and its TCRdb copy is limited to in-frame clones, with some not included. This table has about 69,000 clones, about 67% appearing once. These TCRs' antigens remain unknown. This material consisted of CD4+ T cells from PBMCs cultured with HCoV-229E spike peptides, taken after COVID-19 vaccination. The receptors originated from a human donor who received a COVID-19 vaccine.

CDR3 residues: CASSRQGPGANVLTF. The CDR3 DNA reads as TGTGCCAGCAGCCGACAGGGTCCCGGGGCCAACGTCCTGACTTTC. The chain has TRBV6-5 and TRBJ2-6; 7 bases fit TRBD1. CDR1 is MNHEY and CDR2 is SVGAGI in the germline V gene. The junction had 6 bases not matched to a gene; V was cut back by 6 bases and J by 4 bases. The CDR3 covers 15 residues.

This sequence joins TRBV5-1 and TRBJ2-3; the D is unclear. V was clipped by 0 bases and J by 1 base, with 9 bases between them. Per germline, CDR1 SGHRS and CDR2 YFSETQ. The CDR3 is made up of 15 amino acids. CDR3 in amino acids: CASSLGGGGTDTQYF. CDR3 DNA: TGCGCCAGCAGCTTGGGGGGTGGGGGCACAGATACGCAGTATTTT.

In this sample, this clone turned up a few times. The chain combines TRBV6-5 with TRBJ1-3; 7 positions match TRBD1. The V segment lost 6 bases and the J segment 2 bases; nucleotides outside the gene matches: 4. The CDR3 spans 14 residues. CDR1 and CDR2 (germline): MNHEY, SVGAGI. CDR3 amino acids: CASSPDRAGNTIYF. Here the CDR3 DNA reads TGTGCCAGCAGCCCAGACAGGGCTGGAAACACCATATATTTT.

The table lists this clone with a count of one. J is TRBJ2-1 and V is TRBV5-1, with 8 bases identical to TRBD1. Germline lookup yields CDR1 SGHRS and CDR2 YFSETQ. The V gene end was trimmed by 3 bases and the J gene end by 7 bases; junction bases not matched to a gene: 6. This CDR3 contains 14 residues. The CDR3 sequence: CASSSQGAGNEQFF. The CDR3 coding sequence is TGCGCCAGCAGCTCCCAGGGGGCTGGAAATGAGCAGTTCTTC.

The V and J genes are TRBV5-1 and TRBJ2-5; no reliable D call. CDR1 is SGHRS, CDR2 YFSETQ, per germline. The ends were cut back, 1 base at V and 5 bases at J, with 12 bases in the middle. The CDR3 is made up of 14 amino acids. The CDR3 sequence is CASSLWPERETQYF. The CDR3 DNA reads TGCGCCAGCAGCTTGTGGCCCGAAAGGGAGACCCAGTACTTC.

This chain joins TRBV9 and TRBJ1-2; D unclear. CDR1 and CDR2 from the germline V gene are SGDLS and YYNGEE. V dropped 0 bases and J dropped 3 bases, with 9 bases sitting between them. The CDR3 totals 14 residues. The CDR3 bases are TGTGCCAGCAGCGTAGAGGAGTCCGACTATGGCTACACCTTC. Translated, it gives CASSVEESDYGYTF.

This sequence joins TRBV11-1 and TRBJ1-1; 9 bases align to TRBD1. The length of the CDR3 is 14 residues. The germline V gene encodes CDR1 SGHAT and CDR2 FQDESV (reference sequence). After removal of 4 bases from V and 6 bases from J, the junction contained 6 bases not matched to a gene. CDR3 sequence (DNA): TGTGCCAGCAGCTCGAGCCGGGACAGGGCTGAAGCTTTCTTT. This translates into CASSSSRDRAEAFF.

The chain uses TRBV5-1 and TRBJ1-1; TRBD1 agrees at 9 bases. V dropped 0 bases and J dropped 7; count of bases not matched to a gene: 1. CDR1 is SGHRS and CDR2 is YFSETQ in the germline V gene. The CDR3 sequence is 13 residues long. Here the CDR3 DNA reads TGCGCCAGCAGCTTGGGACAGGGGGTTGAAGCTTTCTTT. This translates into CASSLGQGVEAFF.

A single count supports this clone. The chain carries TRBV6-5 and TRBJ1-5; 8 bases line up with TRBD1. Germline values: CDR1 MNHEY, CDR2 SVGAGI. CDR3 length: 15 residues. J lost 3 bases, V lost 7 bases, and 8 bases had no gene match. CDR3: CASTRQGMDNQPQHF. The CDR3 coding sequence is TGTGCCAGCACACGACAGGGGATGGACAATCAGCCCCAGCATTTT.

This clone was seen a handful of times. This chain joins TRBV24-1 and TRBJ2-2; 7 nucleotides match TRBD2. The CDR3 is made up of 16 amino acids. The V and J ends lost 0 bases and 0 bases, in that order; junction bases with no gene match: 0. Germline V gene data show CDR1 as KGHDR and CDR2 as SFDVKD. This chain's CDR3 is CATSDLAGANTGELFF. In DNA, the CDR3 is TGTGCCACCAGTGATTTGGCGGGGGCGAACACCGGGGAGCTGTTTTTT.

This clone was counted a few times. This sequence joins TRBV6-1 and TRBJ1-4; D remains unclear. The germline V and J ends were trimmed by 3 bases and 0 bases, with 5 bases remaining between them. Germline lookup yields CDR1 MNHNS and CDR2 SASEGT. The CDR3 covers 14 residues. This CDR3 reads CASSEQTTNEKLFF. The CDR3 nucleotides read TGTGCCAGCAGTGAGCAGACAACTAATGAAAAACTGTTTTTT.

This sequence joins TRBV27 and TRBJ2-2; D not resolved. V was pared by 6 bases and J by 3 bases, with 11 bases between. This CDR3 spans 14 amino acids. The germline CDR1 and CDR2 sequences are MNHEY and SMNVEV (reference sequence). The CDR3 region is CASRGNQDTGELFF. As DNA, the CDR3 is TGTGCCAGCAGGGGTAATCAGGACACCGGGGAGCTGTTTTTT.

J is TRBJ2-3 and V is TRBV24-1, with 12 bases matching TRBD1. Unmatched junction bases numbered 5, after V lost 5 bases and J lost 6 bases. The CDR3 runs 15 residues. The germline V gene has CDR1 KGHDR and CDR2 SFDVKD. CDR3: CATSGPGQGADTQYF. For the CDR3, the DNA is TGTGCCACCAGTGGTCCGGGACAGGGGGCGGATACGCAGTATTTT.

The V gene is TRBV5-1, the J gene TRBJ1-4, with D perhaps TRBD1 (6 bases). The germline gives CDR1 SGHRS, CDR2 YFSETQ. V dropped 7 bases and J dropped 4 bases, with 14 bases sitting between them. The CDR3 sequence is 14 residues long. The CDR3 bases are TGCGCCAGCGGCCCTACAGGGTATAATGAAAAACTGTTTTTT. Translation gives CASGPTGYNEKLFF.

The rearrangement uses TRBV18 and TRBJ1-2; no definite D call. V lost 2 bases to trimming and J lost 4 bases, with 14 bases between them. The CDR3 is 15 residues long. From germline, CDR1 is KGHSH and CDR2 LQKENI. CDR3 amino acids: CASSPSEGLSYGYTF. As DNA, the CDR3 is TGTGCCAGCTCACCAAGCGAGGGTCTGAGCTATGGCTACACCTTC.

This chain uses TRBV7-2 with TRBJ1-1, with TRBD1 identical over 10 bases. J gave up 5 bases and V 2 bases, and 11 bases lay outside the gene matches. The CDR3 totals 17 residues. CDR1 and CDR2 from the germline V gene are SGHTA and FQGNSA. DNA for the CDR3: TGTGCCAGCAGCTTAATTGGGACAGGGGCCCTTAGGACTGAAGCTTTCTTT. Its protein product is CASSLIGTGALRTEAFF.

The rearrangement joins TRBV5-1 to TRBJ2-5; no firm D call. The CDR3 covers 15 residues. Germline lookup yields CDR1 SGHRS and CDR2 YFSETQ. The V end lost 5 bases, the J end lost 3 bases, and 17 bases lay between the germline ends. The CDR3: CASREGVQIKETQYF. The CDR3 DNA follows: TGCGCCAGCAGGGAAGGAGTACAGATTAAAGAGACCCAGTACTTC.

This clone turned up a few times. The rearrangement uses TRBV18 and TRBJ1-3; D unclear. This CDR3 has 15 amino acids. Germline V lookup: CDR1 KGHSH, CDR2 LQKENI. V lost 3 bases and J lost 0, with 9 bases in between. CDR3 bases: TGTGCCAGCTCACCTGAACCCGGCTCTGGAAACACCATATATTTT. Encoded protein: CASSPEPGSGNTIYF.

The chain links TRBV28 to TRBJ2-3; 9 bases line up with TRBD2. The CDR3 consists of 16 residues. CDR1 is MDHEN, CDR2 SYDVKM, per germline. Germline trimming cut 7 bases from V and 2 bases from J; bases unmatched to any gene: 10. CDR3 in amino acids: CASTNAGGRATDTQYF. CDR3 bases: TGTGCCAGCACCAACGCGGGGGGGCGGGCCACAGATACGCAGTATTTT.

This clone was picked up a small number of times. The chain couples TRBV7-2 to TRBJ1-1; D is ambiguous. V was trimmed by 5 bases and J by 7 bases, leaving 11 bases between them. Germline lookup yields CDR1 SGHTA and CDR2 FQGNSA. The CDR3 is 12 residues long. The CDR3 DNA follows: TGTGCCAGCAGCCCTGCGGCGTATGAAGCTTTCTTT. Translating gives CASSPAAYEAFF. The whole variable domain, remainder taken from reference TRBV7-2 and TRBJ1-1, is GAGVSQSPSNKVTEKGKDVELRCDPISGHTALYWYRQSLGQGLEFLIYFQGNSAPDKSGLPSDRFSAERTGGSVSTLTIQRTQQEDSAVYLCASSPAAYEAFFGQGTRLTVV.

V is TRBV5-6 and J is TRBJ1-1, with 9 bases lining up with TRBD1. The length of the CDR3 is 16 residues. Germline V gives CDR1 SGHDT, CDR2 YYEEEE. The junction had 11 bases not matched to a gene; V was cut back by 3 bases and J by 5 bases. The chain's CDR3 is CASSYITGTGNTEAFF. The CDR3 bases are TGTGCCAGCAGCTACATCACCGGGACAGGGAATACTGAAGCTTTCTTT.

V is TRBV10-2 and J is TRBJ2-7, with TRBD2 matching 7 bases. CDR1 is WSHSY and CDR2 is SAAADI in the germline V gene. The CDR3 loop spans 14 amino acids. J was trimmed by 2 bases and V by 6 bases; bases with no gene match: 7. CDR3 in amino acids: CASSARGETYEQYV. The DNA of the CDR3 is TGCGCCAGCAGCGCCCGGGGGGAAACCTACGAGCAGTACGTC.

The V call is TRBV27, the J call TRBJ1-1; a weak D match, TRBD1 (6 bases). This CDR3 region has 17 residues. The germline V gene has CDR1 MNHEY and CDR2 SMNVEV (reference sequence). V was shortened by 5 bases and J by 7 bases, with 26 bases between the two germline ends. The CDR3 region has the DNA TGTGCCAGCAGTCCCCGCCGAGGGGGGAGGGGAGTGGGTGAAGCTTTCTTT. Amino acids: CASSPRRGGRGVGEAFF.

The CDR3 nucleotides read TGTGCCAGCAGCCTACGGGACAGGGGCTACGAGCAGTACGTC. It codes for CASSLRDRGYEQYV. The genes are TRBV7-8 and TRBJ2-7, with 10 nucleotides matching TRBD1. Unmatched junction bases numbered 4, after V lost 5 bases and J lost 3 bases. The CDR3 covers 14 residues. Germline V gene sequence: CDR1 SGHVS, CDR2 FQNEAQ.

This clone was found a few times. The rearrangement joins TRBV6-5 to TRBJ1-5; D gene unclear. CDR1 is MNHEY and CDR2 is SVGAGI in the germline V gene. Trimming shortened V by 6 bases and J by 4 bases, and 16 bases separated the two germline ends. The CDR3 length is 15 residues. The CDR3 coding sequence is TGTGCCAGCAGGAGGAGCGGCGGGGATAATCAGCCCCAGCATTTT. Translated, it gives CASRRSGGDNQPQHF.

The J gene is TRBJ1-2, the V gene TRBV2; D is unresolved. Trimming shortened V by 2 bases and J by 7 bases, and 11 bases separated the two germline ends. Germline CDR1 SNHLY, CDR2 FYNNEI. This CDR3 has 13 residues. Here the CDR3 reads CASSESARGGYTF. The CDR3 nucleotides read TGTGCCAGCAGTGAATCGGCCCGGGGTGGCTACACCTTC.

CDR3 sequence reads: CASSTRGQGIAKNIQYF. CDR3 coding DNA: TGCGCCAGCAGCACCAGAGGACAGGGTATAGCCAAAAACATTCAGTACTTC. The chain is built from TRBV5-1 and TRBJ2-4, with 8 bases that match TRBD1. The germline V gene encodes CDR1 SGHRS and CDR2 YFSETQ. CDR3 size: 17 residues. V was pared by 4 bases and J by 0 bases, with 9 bases of the junction left unmatched.